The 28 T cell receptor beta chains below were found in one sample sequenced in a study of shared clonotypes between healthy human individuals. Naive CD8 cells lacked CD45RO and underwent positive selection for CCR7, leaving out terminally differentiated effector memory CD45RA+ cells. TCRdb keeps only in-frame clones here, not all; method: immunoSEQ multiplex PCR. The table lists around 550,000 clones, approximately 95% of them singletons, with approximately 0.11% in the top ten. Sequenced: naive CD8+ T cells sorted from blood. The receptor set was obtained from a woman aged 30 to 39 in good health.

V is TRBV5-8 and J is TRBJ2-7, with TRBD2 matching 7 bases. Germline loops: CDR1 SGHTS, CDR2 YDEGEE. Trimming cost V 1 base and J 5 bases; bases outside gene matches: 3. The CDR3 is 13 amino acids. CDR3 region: CASSLTSENEQYF. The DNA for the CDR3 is TGTGCCAGCAGCTTGACTAGCGAGAACGAGCAGTACTTC.

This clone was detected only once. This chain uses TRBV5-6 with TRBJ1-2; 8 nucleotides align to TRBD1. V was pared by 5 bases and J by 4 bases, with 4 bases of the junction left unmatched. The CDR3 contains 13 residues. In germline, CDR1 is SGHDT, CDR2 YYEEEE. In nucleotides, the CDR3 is TGTGCCAGCAGATGGACAGGGTCCTATGGCTACACCTTC. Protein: CASRWTGSYGYTF.

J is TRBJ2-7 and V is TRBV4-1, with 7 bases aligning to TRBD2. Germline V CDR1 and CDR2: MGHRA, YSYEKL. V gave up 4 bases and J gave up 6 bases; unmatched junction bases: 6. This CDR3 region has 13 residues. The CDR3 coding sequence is TGCGCCAGCAGCCGCGGACTAGGAAGCGAGCAGTACTTC. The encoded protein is CASSRGLGSEQYF.

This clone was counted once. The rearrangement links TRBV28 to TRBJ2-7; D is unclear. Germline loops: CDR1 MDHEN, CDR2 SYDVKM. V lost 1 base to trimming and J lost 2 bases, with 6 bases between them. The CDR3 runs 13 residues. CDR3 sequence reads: CASSLFSAYEQYF. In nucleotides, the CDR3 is TGTGCCAGCAGTTTATTCTCGGCCTACGAGCAGTACTTC.

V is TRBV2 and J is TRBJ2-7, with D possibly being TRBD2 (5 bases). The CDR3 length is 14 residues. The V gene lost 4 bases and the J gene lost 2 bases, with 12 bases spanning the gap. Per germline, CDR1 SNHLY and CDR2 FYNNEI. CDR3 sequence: CASSGPLGAYEQYF. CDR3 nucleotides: TGTGCCAGCAGTGGGCCCTTGGGAGCCTACGAGCAGTACTTC.

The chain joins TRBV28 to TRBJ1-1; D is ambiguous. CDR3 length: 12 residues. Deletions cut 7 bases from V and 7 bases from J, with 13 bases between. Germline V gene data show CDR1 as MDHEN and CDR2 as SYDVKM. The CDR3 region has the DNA TGTGCCAGCACCTGGGGTGGGAGTGAAGCTTTCTTT. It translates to CASTWGGSEAFF.

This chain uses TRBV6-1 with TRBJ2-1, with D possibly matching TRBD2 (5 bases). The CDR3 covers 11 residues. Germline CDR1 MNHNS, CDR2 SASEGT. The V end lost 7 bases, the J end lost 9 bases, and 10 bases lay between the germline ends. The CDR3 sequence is CASIEGIEQFF. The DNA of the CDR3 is TGTGCCAGCATCGAGGGCATTGAGCAGTTCTTC.

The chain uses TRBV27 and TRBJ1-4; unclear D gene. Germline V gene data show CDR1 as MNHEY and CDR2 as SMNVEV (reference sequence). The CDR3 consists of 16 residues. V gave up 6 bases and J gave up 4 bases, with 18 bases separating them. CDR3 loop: CASSQEWLGGNEKLFF. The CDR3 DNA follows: TGTGCCAGCAGCCAGGAGTGGTTGGGAGGTAATGAAAAACTGTTTTTT. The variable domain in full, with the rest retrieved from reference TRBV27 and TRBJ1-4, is EAQVTQNPRYLITVTGKKLTVTCSQNMNHEYMSWYRQDPGLGLRQIYYSMNVEVTDKGDVPEGYKVSRKEKRNFPLILESPSPNQTSLYFCASSQEWLGGNEKLFFGSGTQLSVL.

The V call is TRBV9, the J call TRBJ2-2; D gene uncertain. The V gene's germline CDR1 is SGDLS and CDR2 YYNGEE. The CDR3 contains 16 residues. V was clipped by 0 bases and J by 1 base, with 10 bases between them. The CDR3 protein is CASSVGRYGNTGELFF. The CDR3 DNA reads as TGTGCCAGCAGCGTAGGCCGGTACGGGAACACCGGGGAGCTGTTTTTT.

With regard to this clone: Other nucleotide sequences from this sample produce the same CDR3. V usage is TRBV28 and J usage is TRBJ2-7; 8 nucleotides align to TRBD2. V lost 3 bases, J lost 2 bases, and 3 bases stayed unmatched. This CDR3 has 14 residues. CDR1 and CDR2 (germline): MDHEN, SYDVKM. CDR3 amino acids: CASSLAGGTYEQYF. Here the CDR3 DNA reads TGTGCCAGCAGTTTGGCGGGAGGAACCTACGAGCAGTACTTC.

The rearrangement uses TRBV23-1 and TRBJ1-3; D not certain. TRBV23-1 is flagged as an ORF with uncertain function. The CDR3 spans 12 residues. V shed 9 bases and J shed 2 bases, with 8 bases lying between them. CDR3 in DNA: TGCGCCAGACGATATACTGGAAACACCATATATTTT. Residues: CARRYTGNTIYF.

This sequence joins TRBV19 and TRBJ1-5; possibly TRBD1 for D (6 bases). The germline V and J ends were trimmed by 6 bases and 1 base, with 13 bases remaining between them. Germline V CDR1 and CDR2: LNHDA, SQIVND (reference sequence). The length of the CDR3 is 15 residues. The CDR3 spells CASRWGAGSNQPQHF. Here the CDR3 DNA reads TGTGCCAGTAGGTGGGGGGCAGGCAGCAATCAGCCCCAGCATTTT.

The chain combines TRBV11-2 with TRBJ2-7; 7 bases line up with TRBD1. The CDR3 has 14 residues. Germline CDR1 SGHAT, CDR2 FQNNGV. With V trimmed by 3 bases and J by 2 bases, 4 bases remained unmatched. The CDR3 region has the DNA TGTGCCAGCAGCTTTGGGACAGTTGCCTACGAGCAGTACTTC. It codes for CASSFGTVAYEQYF.

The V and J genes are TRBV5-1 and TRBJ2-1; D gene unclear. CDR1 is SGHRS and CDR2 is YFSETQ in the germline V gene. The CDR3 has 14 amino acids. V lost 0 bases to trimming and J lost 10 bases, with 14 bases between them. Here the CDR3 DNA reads TGCGCCAGCAGCTTGGAAGAGGAGCCTAAAGAGCAGTTCTTC. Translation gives CASSLEEEPKEQFF.

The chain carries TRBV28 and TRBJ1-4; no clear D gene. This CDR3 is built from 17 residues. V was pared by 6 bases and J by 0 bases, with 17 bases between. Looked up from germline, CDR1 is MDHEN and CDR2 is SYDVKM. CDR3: CASRPTPNGATNEKLFF. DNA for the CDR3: TGTGCCAGCAGACCGACCCCCAATGGCGCAACTAATGAAAAACTGTTTTTT. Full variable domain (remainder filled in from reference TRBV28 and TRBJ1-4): DVKVTQSSRYLVKRTGEKVFLECVQDMDHENMFWYRQDPGLGLRLIYFSYDVKMKEKGDIPEGYSVSREKKERFSLILESASTNQTSMYLCASRPTPNGATNEKLFFGSGTQLSVL.

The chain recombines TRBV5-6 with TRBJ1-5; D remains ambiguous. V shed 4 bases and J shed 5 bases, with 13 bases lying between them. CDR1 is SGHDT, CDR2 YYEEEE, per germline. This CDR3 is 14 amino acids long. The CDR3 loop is CASSNTDWDQPQHF. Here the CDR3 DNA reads TGTGCCAGCAGCAACACAGATTGGGATCAGCCCCAGCATTTT.

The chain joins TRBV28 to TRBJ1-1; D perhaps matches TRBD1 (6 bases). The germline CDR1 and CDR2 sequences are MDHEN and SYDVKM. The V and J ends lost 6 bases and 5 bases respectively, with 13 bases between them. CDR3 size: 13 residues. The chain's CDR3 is CASSYTGLTEAFF. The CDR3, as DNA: TGTGCCAGCAGCTATACAGGGTTGACTGAAGCTTTCTTT.

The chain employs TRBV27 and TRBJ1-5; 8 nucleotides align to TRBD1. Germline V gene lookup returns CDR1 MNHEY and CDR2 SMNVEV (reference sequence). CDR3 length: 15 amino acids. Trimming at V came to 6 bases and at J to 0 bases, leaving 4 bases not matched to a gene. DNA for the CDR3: TGTGCCAGCAGCCAGGGGGCTTATAGCAATCAGCCCCAGCATTTT. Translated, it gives CASSQGAYSNQPQHF.

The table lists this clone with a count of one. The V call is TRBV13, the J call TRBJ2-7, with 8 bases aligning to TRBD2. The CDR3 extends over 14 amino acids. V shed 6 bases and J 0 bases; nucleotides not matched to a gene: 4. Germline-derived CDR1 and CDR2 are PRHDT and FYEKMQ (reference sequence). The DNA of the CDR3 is TGTGCCAGCAGAGCCGGGACTAGCTCCTACGAGCAGTACTTC. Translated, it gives CASRAGTSSYEQYF.

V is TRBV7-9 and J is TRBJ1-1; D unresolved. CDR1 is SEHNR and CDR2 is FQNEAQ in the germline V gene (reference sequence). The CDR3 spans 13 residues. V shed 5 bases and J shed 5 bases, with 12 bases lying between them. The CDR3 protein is CASSPSTVTEAFF. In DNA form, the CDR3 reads TGTGCCAGCAGCCCATCGACGGTAACTGAAGCTTTCTTT.

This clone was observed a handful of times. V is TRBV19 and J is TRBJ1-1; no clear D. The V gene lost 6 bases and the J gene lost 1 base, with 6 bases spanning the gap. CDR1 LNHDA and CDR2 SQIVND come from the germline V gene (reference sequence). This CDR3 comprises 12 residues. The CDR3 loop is CASRTPNTEAFF. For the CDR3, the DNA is TGTGCCAGTAGGACGCCGAACACTGAAGCTTTCTTT.

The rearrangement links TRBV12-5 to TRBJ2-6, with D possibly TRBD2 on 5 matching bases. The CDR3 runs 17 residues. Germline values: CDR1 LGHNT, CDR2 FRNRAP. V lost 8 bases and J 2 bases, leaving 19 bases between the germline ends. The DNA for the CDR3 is TGTGCTAGTAAGACCGGGAAGGACCGAGCTGGGGCCAACGTCCTGACTTTC. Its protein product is CASKTGKDRAGANVLTF.

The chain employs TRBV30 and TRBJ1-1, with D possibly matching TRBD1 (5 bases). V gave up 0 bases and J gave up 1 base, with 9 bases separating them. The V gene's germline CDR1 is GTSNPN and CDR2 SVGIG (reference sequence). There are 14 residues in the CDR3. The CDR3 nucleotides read TGTGCCTGGAGTGTAGGGGCAGGGAACACTGAAGCTTTCTTT. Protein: CAWSVGAGNTEAFF.

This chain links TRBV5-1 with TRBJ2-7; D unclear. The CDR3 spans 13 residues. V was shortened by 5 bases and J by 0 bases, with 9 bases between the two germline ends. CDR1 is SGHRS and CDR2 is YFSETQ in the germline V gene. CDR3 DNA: TGCGCCAGCAGGCCGGGTGTCTCCTACGAGCAGTACTTC. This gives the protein CASRPGVSYEQYF. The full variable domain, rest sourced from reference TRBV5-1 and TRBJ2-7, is KAGVTQTPRYLIKTRGQQVTLSCSPISGHRSVSWYQQTPGQGLQFLFEYFSETQRNKGNFPGRFSGRQFSNSRSEMNVSTLELGDSALYLCASRPGVSYEQYFGPGTRLTVT.

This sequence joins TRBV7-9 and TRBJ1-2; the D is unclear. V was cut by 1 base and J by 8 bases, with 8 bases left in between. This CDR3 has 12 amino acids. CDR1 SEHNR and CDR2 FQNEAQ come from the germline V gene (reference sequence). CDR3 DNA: TGTGCCAGCAGCTTAGGGCTGGGCGGCTACACCTTC. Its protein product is CASSLGLGGYTF.

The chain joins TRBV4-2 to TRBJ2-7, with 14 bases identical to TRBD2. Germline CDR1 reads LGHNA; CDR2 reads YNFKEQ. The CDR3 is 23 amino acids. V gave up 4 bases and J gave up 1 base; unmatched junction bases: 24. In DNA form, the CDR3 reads TGTGCCAGCAGCCCGGGACACTTTGCACCGGGACTAGCGGGAGCGCAAACATCCTACGAGCAGTACTTC. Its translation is CASSPGHFAPGLAGAQTSYEQYF.

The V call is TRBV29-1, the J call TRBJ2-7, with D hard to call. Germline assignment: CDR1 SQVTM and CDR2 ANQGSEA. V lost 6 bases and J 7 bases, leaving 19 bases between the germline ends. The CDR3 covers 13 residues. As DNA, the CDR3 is TGCAGCGTCCGCGGTGAGGATCGTCGGGAGCAGTACTTC. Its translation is CSVRGEDRREQYF.

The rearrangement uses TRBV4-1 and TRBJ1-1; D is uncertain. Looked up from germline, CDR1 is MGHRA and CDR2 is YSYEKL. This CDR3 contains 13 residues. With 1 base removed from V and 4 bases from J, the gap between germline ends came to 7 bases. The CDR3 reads CASSQVESTEAFF. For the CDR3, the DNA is TGCGCCAGCAGCCAAGTGGAAAGCACTGAAGCTTTCTTT.